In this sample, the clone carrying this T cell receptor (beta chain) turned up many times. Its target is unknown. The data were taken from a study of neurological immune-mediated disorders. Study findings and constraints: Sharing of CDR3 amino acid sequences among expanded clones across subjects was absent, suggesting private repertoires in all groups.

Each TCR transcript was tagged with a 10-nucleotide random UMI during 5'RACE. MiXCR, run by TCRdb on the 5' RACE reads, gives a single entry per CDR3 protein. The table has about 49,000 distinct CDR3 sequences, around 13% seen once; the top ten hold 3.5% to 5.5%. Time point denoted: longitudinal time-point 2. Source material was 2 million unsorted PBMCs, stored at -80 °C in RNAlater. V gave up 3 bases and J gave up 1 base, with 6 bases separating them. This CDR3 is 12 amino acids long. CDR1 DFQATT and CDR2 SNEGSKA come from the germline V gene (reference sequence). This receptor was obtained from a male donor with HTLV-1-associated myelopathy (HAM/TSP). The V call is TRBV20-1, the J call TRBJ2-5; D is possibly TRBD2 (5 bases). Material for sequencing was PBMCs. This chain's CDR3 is CSARDFQETQYF. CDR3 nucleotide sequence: TGCAGTGCTAGGGACTTCCAAGAGACCCAGTACTTC.